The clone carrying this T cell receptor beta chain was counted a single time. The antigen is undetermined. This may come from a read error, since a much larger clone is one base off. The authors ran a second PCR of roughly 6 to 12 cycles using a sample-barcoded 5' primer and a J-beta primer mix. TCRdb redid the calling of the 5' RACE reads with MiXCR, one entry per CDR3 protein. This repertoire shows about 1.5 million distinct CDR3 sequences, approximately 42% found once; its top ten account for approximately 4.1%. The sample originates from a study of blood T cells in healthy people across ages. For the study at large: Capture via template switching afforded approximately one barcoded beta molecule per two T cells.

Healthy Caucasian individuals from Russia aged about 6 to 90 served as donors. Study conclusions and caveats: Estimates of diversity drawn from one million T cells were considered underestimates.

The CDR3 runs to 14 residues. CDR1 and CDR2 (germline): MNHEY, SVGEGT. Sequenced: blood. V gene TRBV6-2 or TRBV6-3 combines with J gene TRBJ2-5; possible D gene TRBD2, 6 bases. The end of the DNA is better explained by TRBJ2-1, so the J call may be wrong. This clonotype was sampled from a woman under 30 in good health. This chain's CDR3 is CASTARLGGETQFF. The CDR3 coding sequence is TGTGCCAGCACTGCGCGTCTAGGAGGGGAGACCCAGTTCTTC.